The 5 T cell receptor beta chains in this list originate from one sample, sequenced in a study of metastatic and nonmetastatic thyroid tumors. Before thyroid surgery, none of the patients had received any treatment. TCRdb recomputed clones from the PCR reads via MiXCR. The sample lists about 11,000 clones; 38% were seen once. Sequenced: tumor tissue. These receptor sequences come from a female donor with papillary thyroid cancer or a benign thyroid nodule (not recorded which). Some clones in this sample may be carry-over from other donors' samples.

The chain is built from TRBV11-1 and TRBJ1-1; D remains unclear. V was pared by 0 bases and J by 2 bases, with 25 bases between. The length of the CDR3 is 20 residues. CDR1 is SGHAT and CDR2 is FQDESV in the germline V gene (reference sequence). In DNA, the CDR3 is TGTGCCAGCAGCTTAGCCCCCGAGTTTGGGGAGTTGGCAGGTAACACTGAAGCTTTCTTT. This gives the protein CASSLAPEFGELAGNTEAFF.

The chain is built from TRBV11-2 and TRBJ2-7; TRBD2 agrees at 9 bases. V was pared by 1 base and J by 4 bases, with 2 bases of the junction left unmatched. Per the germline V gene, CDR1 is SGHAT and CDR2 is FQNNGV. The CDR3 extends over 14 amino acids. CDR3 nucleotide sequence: TGTGCCAGCAGCTTAGGACTAGCGGAGTACGAGCAGTACTTC. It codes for CASSLGLAEYEQYF.

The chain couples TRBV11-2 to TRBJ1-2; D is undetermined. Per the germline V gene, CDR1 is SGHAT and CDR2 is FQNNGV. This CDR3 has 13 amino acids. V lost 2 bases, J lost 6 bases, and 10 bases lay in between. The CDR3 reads CASSLWQDNGYTF. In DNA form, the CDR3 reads TGTGCCAGCAGCTTATGGCAGGATAATGGCTACACCTTC.

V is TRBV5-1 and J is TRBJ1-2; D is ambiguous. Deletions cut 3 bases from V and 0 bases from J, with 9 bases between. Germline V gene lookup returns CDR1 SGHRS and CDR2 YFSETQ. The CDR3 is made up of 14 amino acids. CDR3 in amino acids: CASSSQEANYGYTF. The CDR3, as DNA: TGCGCCAGCAGCTCTCAGGAAGCTAACTATGGCTACACCTTC.

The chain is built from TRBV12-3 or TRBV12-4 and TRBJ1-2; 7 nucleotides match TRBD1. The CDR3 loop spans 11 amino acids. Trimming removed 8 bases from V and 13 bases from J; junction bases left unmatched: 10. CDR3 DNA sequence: TGTGCCAGCTGCCGCGGGACAGCCCTCACCTTC. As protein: CASCRGTALTF.